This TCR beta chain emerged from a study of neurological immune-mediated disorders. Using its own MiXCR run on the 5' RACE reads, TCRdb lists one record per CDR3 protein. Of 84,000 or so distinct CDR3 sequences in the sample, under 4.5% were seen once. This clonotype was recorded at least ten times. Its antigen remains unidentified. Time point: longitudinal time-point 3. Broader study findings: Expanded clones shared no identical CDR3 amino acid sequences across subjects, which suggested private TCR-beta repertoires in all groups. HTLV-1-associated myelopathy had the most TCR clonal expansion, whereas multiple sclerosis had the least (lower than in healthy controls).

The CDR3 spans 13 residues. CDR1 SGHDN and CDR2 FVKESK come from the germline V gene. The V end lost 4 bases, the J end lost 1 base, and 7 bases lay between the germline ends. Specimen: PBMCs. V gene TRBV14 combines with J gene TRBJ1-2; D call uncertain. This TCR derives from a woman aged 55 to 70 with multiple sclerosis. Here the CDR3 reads CASSPGSNYGYTF. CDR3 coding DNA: TGTGCCAGCAGCCCCGGGAGTAACTATGGCTACACCTTC.